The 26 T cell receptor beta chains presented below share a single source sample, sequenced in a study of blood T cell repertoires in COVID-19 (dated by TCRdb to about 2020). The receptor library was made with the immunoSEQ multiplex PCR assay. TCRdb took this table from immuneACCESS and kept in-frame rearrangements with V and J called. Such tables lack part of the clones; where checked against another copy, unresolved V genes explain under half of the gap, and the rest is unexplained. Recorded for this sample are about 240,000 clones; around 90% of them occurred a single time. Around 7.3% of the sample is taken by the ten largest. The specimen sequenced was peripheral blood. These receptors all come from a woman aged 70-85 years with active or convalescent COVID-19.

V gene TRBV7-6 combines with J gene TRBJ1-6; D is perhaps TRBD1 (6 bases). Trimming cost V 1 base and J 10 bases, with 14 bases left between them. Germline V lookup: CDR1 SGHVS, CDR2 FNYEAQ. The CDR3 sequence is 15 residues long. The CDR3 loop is CASSLDGAGVSPLHF. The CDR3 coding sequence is TGTGCCAGCAGCTTAGATGGGGCAGGGGTGTCACCCCTCCACTTT.

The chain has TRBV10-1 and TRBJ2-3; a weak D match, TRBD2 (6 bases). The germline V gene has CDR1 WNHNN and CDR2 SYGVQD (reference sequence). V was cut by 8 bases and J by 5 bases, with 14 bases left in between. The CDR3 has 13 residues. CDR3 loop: CASGGTWEDTQYF. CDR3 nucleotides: TGCGCCAGCGGAGGGACCTGGGAAGATACGCAGTATTTT.

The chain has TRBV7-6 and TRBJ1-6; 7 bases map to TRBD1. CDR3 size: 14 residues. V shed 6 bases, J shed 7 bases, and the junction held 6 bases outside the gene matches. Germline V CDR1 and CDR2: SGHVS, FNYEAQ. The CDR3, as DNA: TGTGCCAGCAGACAGACAGGGATAAATTCACCCCTCCACTTT. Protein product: CASRQTGINSPLHF.

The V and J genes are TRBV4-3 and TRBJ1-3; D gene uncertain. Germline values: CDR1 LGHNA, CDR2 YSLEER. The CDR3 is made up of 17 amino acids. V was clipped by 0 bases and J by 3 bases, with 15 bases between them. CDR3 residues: CASSQDLPGRVGNTIYF. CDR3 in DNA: TGCGCCAGCAGCCAAGATTTGCCCGGGAGGGTTGGAAACACCATATATTTT.

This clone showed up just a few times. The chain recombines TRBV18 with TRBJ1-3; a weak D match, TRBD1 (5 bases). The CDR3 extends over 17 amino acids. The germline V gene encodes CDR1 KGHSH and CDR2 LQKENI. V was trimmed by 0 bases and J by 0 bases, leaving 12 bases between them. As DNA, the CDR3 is TGTGCCAGCTCACCACCGTTAACAGGCCTCTCTGGAAACACCATATATTTT. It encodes CASSPPLTGLSGNTIYF.

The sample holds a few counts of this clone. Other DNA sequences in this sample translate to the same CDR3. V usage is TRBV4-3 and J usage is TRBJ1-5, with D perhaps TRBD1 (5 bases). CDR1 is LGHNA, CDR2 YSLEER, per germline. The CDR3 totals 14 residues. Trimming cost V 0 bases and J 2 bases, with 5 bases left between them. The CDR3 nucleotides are TGCGCCAGCAGCCAAGACAGGGGCAATCAGCCCCAGCATTTT. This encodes CASSQDRGNQPQHF.

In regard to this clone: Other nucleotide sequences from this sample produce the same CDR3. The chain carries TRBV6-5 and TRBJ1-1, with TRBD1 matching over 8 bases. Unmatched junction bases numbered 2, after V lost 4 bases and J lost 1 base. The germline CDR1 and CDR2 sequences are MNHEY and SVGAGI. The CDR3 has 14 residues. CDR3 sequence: CASSSTGANTEAFF. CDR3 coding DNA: TGTGCCAGCAGTTCGACAGGGGCGAACACTGAAGCTTTCTTT.

CDR3 DNA sequence: TGTGCCAGTGCCCTTACGGGGGACTATGGCTACACCTTC. This gives the protein CASALTGDYGYTF. The chain has TRBV6-5 and TRBJ1-2; possibly TRBD1 for D (5 bases). Trimming took off 9 bases at V and 3 bases at J, with 14 bases between the two ends. This CDR3 has 13 amino acids. CDR1 and CDR2 from the germline V gene are MNHEY and SVGAGI.

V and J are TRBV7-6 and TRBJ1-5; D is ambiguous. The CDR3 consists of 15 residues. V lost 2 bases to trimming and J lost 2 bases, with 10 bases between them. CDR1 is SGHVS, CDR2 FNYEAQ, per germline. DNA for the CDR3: TGTGCCAGCAGCTTAAGCCCTCGGGGCAATCAGCCCCAGCATTTT. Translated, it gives CASSLSPRGNQPQHF. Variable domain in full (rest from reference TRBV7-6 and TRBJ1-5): GAGVSQSPRYKVTKRGQDVALRCDPISGHVSLYWYRQALGQGPEFLTYFNYEAQQDKSGLPNDRFSAERPEGSISTLTIQRTEQRDSAMYRCASSLSPRGNQPQHFGDGTRLSIL.

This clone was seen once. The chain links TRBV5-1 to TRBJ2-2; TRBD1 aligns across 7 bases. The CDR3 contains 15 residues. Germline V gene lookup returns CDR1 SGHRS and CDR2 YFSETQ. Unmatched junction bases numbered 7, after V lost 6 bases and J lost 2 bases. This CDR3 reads CASTSGGINTGELFF. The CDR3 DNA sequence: TGCGCCAGCACCTCAGGGGGAATAAACACCGGGGAGCTGTTTTTT.

CDR3 coding DNA: TGCAGCGTTGAGGCTCTAAACACCATATATTTT. This encodes CSVEALNTIYF. The chain uses TRBV29-1 and TRBJ1-3; no clear D gene. This CDR3 is 11 amino acids long. Trimming removed 3 bases from V and 6 bases from J, with 6 bases in between. Germline lookup yields CDR1 SQVTM and CDR2 ANQGSEA.

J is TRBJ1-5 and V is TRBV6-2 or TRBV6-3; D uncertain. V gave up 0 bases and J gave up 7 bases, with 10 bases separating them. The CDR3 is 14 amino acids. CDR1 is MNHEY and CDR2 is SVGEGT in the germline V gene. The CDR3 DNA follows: TGTGCCAGCAGTTACTCTGGCGGAAGCCAGCCCCAGCATTTT. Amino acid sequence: CASSYSGGSQPQHF.

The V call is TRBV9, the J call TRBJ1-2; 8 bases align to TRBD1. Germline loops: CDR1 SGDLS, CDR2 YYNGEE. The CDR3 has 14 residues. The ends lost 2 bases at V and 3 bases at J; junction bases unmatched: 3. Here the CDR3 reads CASSVGQGHYGYTF. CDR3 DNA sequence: TGTGCCAGCAGCGTCGGACAGGGTCACTATGGCTACACCTTC. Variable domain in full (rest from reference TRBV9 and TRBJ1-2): DSGVTQTPKHLITATGQRVTLRCSPRSGDLSVYWYQQSLDQGLQFLIQYYNGEERAKGNILERFSAQQFPDLHSELNLSSLELGDSALYFCASSVGQGHYGYTFGSGTRLTVV.

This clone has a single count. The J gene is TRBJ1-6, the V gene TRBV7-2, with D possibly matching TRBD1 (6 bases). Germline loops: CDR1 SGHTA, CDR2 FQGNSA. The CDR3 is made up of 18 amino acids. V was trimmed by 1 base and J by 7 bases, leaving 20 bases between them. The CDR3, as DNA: TGTGCCAGCAGCTTAGGAGGGGCTCAGGGGTTCTCGAATTCACCCCTCCACTTT. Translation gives CASSLGGAQGFSNSPLHF.

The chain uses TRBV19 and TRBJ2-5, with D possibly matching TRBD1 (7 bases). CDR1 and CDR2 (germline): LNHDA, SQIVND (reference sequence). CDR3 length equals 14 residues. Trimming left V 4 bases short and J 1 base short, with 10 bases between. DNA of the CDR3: TGTGCCAGTAGTACAGGGGGGACCCAAGAGACCCAGTACTTC. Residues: CASSTGGTQETQYF.

CDR3 loop: CASSYSMTGTTEAFF. CDR3 in DNA: TGTGCCAGCAGTTACTCGATGACAGGGACGACTGAAGCTTTCTTT. The chain uses TRBV6-2 or TRBV6-3 and TRBJ1-1; TRBD1 aligns across 7 bases. CDR3 length equals 15 residues. Germline assignment: CDR1 MNHEY and CDR2 SVGEGT. V shed 0 bases and J 5 bases; nucleotides not matched to a gene: 6.

This CDR3 reads CASSSGLNSPLHF. The DNA of the CDR3 is TGTGCCAGTAGTTCAGGGCTTAATTCACCCCTCCACTTT. The chain uses TRBV19 and TRBJ1-6; a weak D match, TRBD1 (5 bases). Looked up from germline, CDR1 is LNHDA and CDR2 is SQIVND (reference sequence). Trimming removed 5 bases at V and 6 bases at J, with 8 bases between. The CDR3 length is 13 residues.

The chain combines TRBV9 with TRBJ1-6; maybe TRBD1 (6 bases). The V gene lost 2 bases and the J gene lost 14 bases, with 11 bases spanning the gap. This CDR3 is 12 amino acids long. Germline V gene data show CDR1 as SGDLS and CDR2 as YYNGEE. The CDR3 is CASSVGGSSLHF. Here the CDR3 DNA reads TGTGCCAGCAGCGTTGGGGGCTCGTCCCTCCACTTT.

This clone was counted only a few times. DNA for the CDR3: TGTGCCAGCAGCTTTGACCTCAGACAGGGGGCTTTCGACTATGGCTACACCTTC. It codes for CASSFDLRQGAFDYGYTF. The V gene is TRBV5-6, the J gene TRBJ1-2; 10 nucleotides align to TRBD1. V gave up 2 bases and J gave up 3 bases; unmatched junction bases: 13. Germline V gene lookup returns CDR1 SGHDT and CDR2 YYEEEE. The CDR3 length is 18 residues.

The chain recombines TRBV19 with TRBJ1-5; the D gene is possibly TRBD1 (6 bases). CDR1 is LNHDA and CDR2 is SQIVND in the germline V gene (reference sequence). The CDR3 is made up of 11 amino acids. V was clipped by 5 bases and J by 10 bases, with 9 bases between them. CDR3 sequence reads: CASSETGPQHF. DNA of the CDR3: TGTGCCAGTAGTGAGACAGGTCCCCAGCATTTT.

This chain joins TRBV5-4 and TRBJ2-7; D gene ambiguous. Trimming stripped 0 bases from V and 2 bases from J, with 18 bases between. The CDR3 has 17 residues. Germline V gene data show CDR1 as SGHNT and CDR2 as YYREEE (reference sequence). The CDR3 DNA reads TGTGCCAGCAGCTTGGCCCCCGTAGCAGCCTCCGCCTACGAGCAGTACTTC. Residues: CASSLAPVAASAYEQYF.

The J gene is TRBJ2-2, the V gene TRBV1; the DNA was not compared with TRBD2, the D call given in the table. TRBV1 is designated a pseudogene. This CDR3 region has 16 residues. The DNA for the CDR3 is TGCACCAGCAGCCAAGATTGTGCGGGGGGCACCGGGGAGCTGTTTTTT. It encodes CTSSQDCAGGTGELFF.

Here the CDR3 DNA reads TGTGCCAGCAGCTTGGAAAGAGAGGGATACGAGCAGTACTTC. Translation gives CASSLEREGYEQYF. The J gene is TRBJ2-7, the V gene TRBV5-4, with TRBD2 as a possible D gene (5 bases). The CDR3 runs to 14 residues. V lost 0 bases and J 4 bases, leaving 11 bases between the germline ends. Per the germline V gene, CDR1 is SGHNT and CDR2 is YYREEE (reference sequence).

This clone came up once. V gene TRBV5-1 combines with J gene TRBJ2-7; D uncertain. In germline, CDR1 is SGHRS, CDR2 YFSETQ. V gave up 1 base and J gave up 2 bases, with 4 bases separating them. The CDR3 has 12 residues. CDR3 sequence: CASSLPTYEQYF. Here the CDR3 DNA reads TGCGCCAGCAGCTTGCCCACCTACGAGCAGTACTTC.

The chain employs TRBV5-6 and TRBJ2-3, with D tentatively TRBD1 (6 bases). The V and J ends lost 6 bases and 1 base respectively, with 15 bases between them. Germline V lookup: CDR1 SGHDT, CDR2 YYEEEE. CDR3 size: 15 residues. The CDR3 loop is CASTRGAGGTDTQYF. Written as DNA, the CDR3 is TGTGCCAGCACCCGAGGGGCAGGGGGCACAGATACGCAGTATTTT.

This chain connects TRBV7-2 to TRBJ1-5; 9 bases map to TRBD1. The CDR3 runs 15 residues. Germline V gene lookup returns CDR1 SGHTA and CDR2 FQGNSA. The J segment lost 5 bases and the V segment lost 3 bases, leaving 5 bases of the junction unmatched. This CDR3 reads CASSFEQGAHQPQHF. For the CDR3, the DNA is TGTGCCAGCAGCTTCGAACAGGGGGCGCATCAGCCCCAGCATTTT.